Listed here are 21 T cell receptor beta chains from one sample, sequenced in a study of T cell responses to AZD1222 COVID-19 vaccine. Repertoires were generated with immunoSEQ multiplex PCR, while TCRdb's copy carries only in-frame clones and drops some. The table records around 160,000 clones, 90% to 95% of them present only once. The material sequenced was peripheral blood, taken 28 days after the second AZD1222 dose. These TCRs come from an adult who received the AZD1222 COVID-19 vaccine.

This sequence joins TRBV30 and TRBJ1-2, with D possibly TRBD1 on 6 matching bases. Per the germline V gene, CDR1 is GTSNPN and CDR2 is SVGIG (reference sequence). V gave up 4 bases and J gave up 7 bases, with 22 bases separating them. The CDR3 length is 15 residues. CDR3 in amino acids: CAWNAGAGGARGYTF. The CDR3 nucleotides are TGTGCCTGGAACGCCGGGGCGGGGGGGGCGCGTGGCTACACCTTC.

This chain links TRBV6-5 with TRBJ1-2, with D unresolved. Trimming removed 6 bases from V and 6 bases from J, with 14 bases in between. The CDR3 extends over 13 amino acids. The germline gives CDR1 MNHEY, CDR2 SVGAGI. Here the CDR3 reads CASRSWEANGYTF. In DNA, the CDR3 is TGTGCCAGCAGATCCTGGGAGGCTAATGGCTACACCTTC.

This clone was seen only once. The rearrangement uses TRBV5-1 and TRBJ2-5, with D tentatively TRBD1 (7 bases). CDR1 is SGHRS and CDR2 is YFSETQ in the germline V gene. V was cut by 5 bases and J by 4 bases, with 18 bases left in between. The CDR3 extends over 15 amino acids. CDR3 residues: CASSSLGGGPETQYF. Here the CDR3 DNA reads TGCGCCAGCAGTTCCTTAGGAGGGGGCCCAGAGACCCAGTACTTC. Together with reference TRBV5-1 and TRBJ2-5, the CDR3 gives the full variable domain: KAGVTQTPRYLIKTRGQQVTLSCSPISGHRSVSWYQQTPGQGLQFLFEYFSETQRNKGNFPGRFSGRQFSNSRSEMNVSTLELGDSALYLCASSSLGGGPETQYFGPGTRLLVL.

This sequence joins TRBV27 and TRBJ1-5; D uncertain. Germline lookup yields CDR1 MNHEY and CDR2 SMNVEV (reference sequence). This CDR3 region has 15 residues. Deletions cut 4 bases from V and 6 bases from J, with 16 bases between. The CDR3 reads CASSSYSEGGQPQHF. CDR3 DNA: TGTGCCAGCAGTTCATACAGTGAAGGAGGTCAGCCCCAGCATTTT.

V is TRBV2 and J is TRBJ1-5; TRBD1 agrees at 8 bases. This CDR3 has 16 residues. Germline V CDR1 and CDR2: SNHLY, FYNNEI. The V gene end was trimmed by 6 bases and the J gene end by 2 bases; junction bases not matched to a gene: 9. As DNA, the CDR3 is TGTGCCAGCAGCCCAACCGGACAGGGTCGCAATCAGCCCCAGCATTTT. Translating gives CASSPTGQGRNQPQHF.

The chain is built from TRBV7-6 and TRBJ1-1; D is possibly TRBD1 (5 bases). Germline CDR1 and CDR2: SGHVS and FNYEAQ. V dropped 6 bases and J dropped 1 base, with 12 bases sitting between them. This CDR3 has 14 residues. The CDR3 DNA reads TGTGCCAGCAGACCCAGGGATACGAACACTGAAGCTTTCTTT. Protein product: CASRPRDTNTEAFF.

This chain uses TRBV6-5 with TRBJ2-1; D perhaps matches TRBD2 (5 bases). Germline CDR1 reads MNHEY; CDR2 reads SVGAGI. V gave up 0 bases and J gave up 7 bases, with 13 bases separating them. The CDR3 totals 15 residues. CDR3 nucleotides: TGTGCCAGCAGTTACTCATCCGGAGGCGGAAATGAGCAGTTCTTC. It specifies CASSYSSGGGNEQFF.

The J gene is TRBJ2-7, the V gene TRBV20-1; D is undetermined. The V end was cut by 2 bases, the J end by 3 bases, with 5 bases between. This CDR3 comprises 11 residues. Germline V gene lookup returns CDR1 DFQATT and CDR2 SNEGSKA (reference sequence). For the CDR3, the DNA is TGCAGTGCTAGAACGGGCTACGAGCAGTACTTC. This sequence encodes CSARTGYEQYF.

The chain links TRBV24-1 to TRBJ2-1; D gene unclear. This CDR3 comprises 15 residues. V was pared by 4 bases and J by 6 bases, with 15 bases between. Germline CDR1 and CDR2: KGHDR and SFDVKD. The CDR3 protein is CATSDYTRPGNEQFF. CDR3 bases: TGTGCCACCAGTGACTATACGCGGCCAGGCAATGAGCAGTTCTTC.

This chain joins TRBV18 and TRBJ1-1; 7 nucleotides match TRBD1. V was clipped by 6 bases and J by 0 bases; unmatched bases: 10. Germline V CDR1 and CDR2: KGHSH, LQKENI. The CDR3 is made up of 16 amino acids. CDR3 sequence: CASSRRGLLMNTEAFF. For the CDR3, the DNA is TGTGCCAGCTCCCGGAGGGGGCTACTCATGAACACTGAAGCTTTCTTT.

The chain uses TRBV5-6 and TRBJ2-1; 12 bases match TRBD2. From germline, CDR1 is SGHDT and CDR2 YYEEEE. The J segment lost 7 bases and the V segment lost 0 bases, leaving 5 bases of the junction unmatched. This CDR3 comprises 16 residues. CDR3: CASSLGLAGVSNEQFF. The DNA of the CDR3 is TGTGCCAGCAGCTTGGGACTAGCGGGAGTAAGTAATGAGCAGTTCTTC.

CDR3 residues: CASSLSGESNQPQHF. CDR3 bases: TGTGCCAGCAGTTTATCCGGAGAGAGCAATCAGCCCCAGCATTTT. The rearrangement links TRBV27 to TRBJ1-5, with D unclear. Deletions cut 0 bases from V and 1 base from J, with 7 bases between. CDR1 is MNHEY and CDR2 is SMNVEV in the germline V gene (reference sequence). The CDR3 spans 15 residues.

V is TRBV28 and J is TRBJ2-1; 8 bases are a match to TRBD2. The CDR3 contains 16 residues. Germline CDR1 reads MDHEN; CDR2 reads SYDVKM. J was trimmed by 7 bases and V by 3 bases; bases with no gene match: 11. CDR3 in amino acids: CASSFGGTSGLNEQFF. The DNA of the CDR3 is TGTGCCAGCAGTTTTGGAGGCACTAGCGGACTAAATGAGCAGTTCTTC.

This clone appeared once. This chain uses TRBV28 with TRBJ2-3; 8 positions match TRBD1. The CDR3 has 14 amino acids. V lost 5 bases and J lost 10; bases outside the gene matches: 11. Germline V gene lookup returns CDR1 MDHEN and CDR2 SYDVKM. CDR3 sequence reads: CASSPNGQGWAQYF. The CDR3 DNA is TGTGCCAGCAGTCCCAACGGACAGGGTTGGGCGCAGTATTTT.

This clone was counted only a few times. This rearrangement joins TRBV5-1 to TRBJ2-1; perhaps TRBD2 as D (5 bases). Between the trimmed V and J ends, which lost 4 bases and 10 bases, there was a span of 15 bases. Germline assignment: CDR1 SGHRS and CDR2 YFSETQ. The CDR3 extends over 13 amino acids. CDR3 nucleotide sequence: TGCGCCAGCAGCCGCCGTGAGGGAAGCGAGCAGTTCTTC. This sequence encodes CASSRREGSEQFF.

This sequence joins TRBV29-1 and TRBJ2-3, with 11 bases identical to TRBD2. The V and J ends lost 4 bases and 3 bases, in that order; junction bases with no gene match: 3. The germline CDR1 and CDR2 sequences are SQVTM and ANQGSEA. The CDR3 totals 14 residues. The CDR3 nucleotides read TGCAGCGTTGGGGCTAGCGGGAGGACAGATACGCAGTATTTT. Translating gives CSVGASGRTDTQYF.

This clone has only one observation. V and J are TRBV6-5 and TRBJ1-2, with no clear D. This CDR3 has 14 amino acids. Per the germline V gene, CDR1 is MNHEY and CDR2 is SVGAGI. The V end lost 0 bases, the J end lost 8 bases, and 13 bases lay between the germline ends. DNA for the CDR3: TGTGCCAGCAGTTACTCACGGGCCTTGGAGGGCTACACCTTC. This encodes CASSYSRALEGYTF.

The rearrangement links TRBV7-2 to TRBJ2-1; maybe TRBD1 (5 bases). This CDR3 is built from 13 residues. V lost 1 base, J lost 7 bases, and 8 bases lay in between. Germline loops: CDR1 SGHTA, CDR2 FQGNSA. The CDR3: CASSLEGNNEQFF. CDR3 nucleotides: TGTGCCAGCAGCTTAGAGGGGAATAATGAGCAGTTCTTC.

The rearrangement uses TRBV4-2 and TRBJ2-7; 10 bases are a match to TRBD1. V shed 4 bases, J shed 0 bases, and the junction held 3 bases outside the gene matches. The length of the CDR3 is 15 residues. Germline loops: CDR1 LGHNA, CDR2 YNFKEQ. This CDR3 is CASSPGQGTSYEQYF. In nucleotides, the CDR3 is TGTGCCAGCAGCCCGGGACAGGGGACCTCCTACGAGCAGTACTTC.

This chain connects TRBV30 to TRBJ1-1; a possible D gene is TRBD1 (5 bases). CDR1 GTSNPN and CDR2 SVGIG come from the germline V gene (reference sequence). V was cut by 8 bases and J by 5 bases, with 21 bases left in between. CDR3 length equals 14 residues. CDR3 in amino acids: CASRGKGRITEAFF. The CDR3 coding sequence is TGTGCCAGCCGGGGGAAGGGGCGGATAACTGAAGCTTTCTTT.

The CDR3 coding sequence is TGTGCCAGCAGCAACGAGGCGATAAACACTGAAGCTTTCTTT. It is translated as CASSNEAINTEAFF. The V and J genes are TRBV9 and TRBJ1-1; no clear D. CDR1 is SGDLS, CDR2 YYNGEE, per germline. With 4 bases removed from V and 2 bases from J, the gap between germline ends came to 12 bases. The CDR3 covers 14 residues.